Following are 29 T cell receptor beta chains from one sample sequenced in a study of OX40 agonist ivuxolimab in advanced cancers. Libraries were constructed by the immunoSEQ multiplex PCR assay. TCRdb obtained this table from immuneACCESS and retained in-frame rearrangements with V and J assigned. These tables miss some clones; where compared with another copy, unresolved V genes account for less than half of the shortfall, and the remainder is unexplained. The sample table holds about 69,000 clones, of which about 90% were seen once. About 11% of the sample comes from the top ten. The sequenced sample was CD4+ or CD8+ T cells sorted from blood, obtained in a trial of the OX40 agonist ivuxolimab. The receptors derive from an adult with an advanced solid tumor such as melanoma, head and neck, liver or kidney cancer.

CDR3 coding DNA: TGTGCCAGCAGCATGGGGGTAGCGAACACCGGGGAGCTGTTTTTT. Its protein product is CASSMGVANTGELFF. The J gene is TRBJ2-2, the V gene TRBV5-5, with D perhaps being TRBD1 or TRBD2 (5 bases each). V dropped 4 bases and J dropped 0 bases, with 10 bases sitting between them. This CDR3 spans 15 amino acids. The germline V gene encodes CDR1 SGHKS and CDR2 YYEKEE (reference sequence).

This chain connects TRBV7-6 to TRBJ2-3; D is unresolved. Between the trimmed V and J ends, which lost 2 bases and 2 bases, there was a span of 11 bases. Germline V gives CDR1 SGHVS, CDR2 FNYEAQ. This CDR3 has 15 amino acids. The CDR3 DNA reads as TGTGCCAGCAGCTTATCAAGGGTGGACACAGATACGCAGTATTTT. It translates to CASSLSRVDTDTQYF.

The genes are TRBV19 and TRBJ2-4; TRBD1 matches 9 bases. The length of the CDR3 is 15 residues. The V gene end was trimmed by 6 bases and the J gene end by 1 base; junction bases not matched to a gene: 4. Germline CDR1 is LNHDA and CDR2 is SQIVND (reference sequence). CDR3 coding DNA: TGTGCCAGTAGGGGACAGGGAATGGCCAAAAACATTCAGTACTTC. It is translated as CASRGQGMAKNIQYF.

The rearrangement uses TRBV5-4 and TRBJ2-5; TRBD2 aligns across 9 bases. This CDR3 is built from 13 residues. V was clipped by 3 bases and J by 6 bases; unmatched bases: 3. Germline assignment: CDR1 SGHNT and CDR2 YYREEE (reference sequence). The CDR3 is CASSWTSEKTQYF. CDR3 DNA: TGTGCCAGCAGCTGGACTAGCGAAAAGACCCAGTACTTC.

This clone was observed once. The chain has TRBV5-1 and TRBJ1-3, with 9 bases fitting TRBD1. There are 15 residues in the CDR3. J gave up 3 bases and V 4 bases, and 5 bases lay outside the gene matches. The V gene's germline CDR1 is SGHRS and CDR2 YFSETQ. CDR3 coding DNA: TGCGCCAGCAGCGAGACAGGGGGGGTTGGAAACACCATATATTTT. Protein: CASSETGGVGNTIYF.

The chain recombines TRBV14 with TRBJ2-7, with D uncertain. The CDR3 is made up of 15 amino acids. In germline, CDR1 is SGHDN, CDR2 FVKESK. Trimming shortened V by 1 base and J by 2 bases, and 12 bases separated the two germline ends. In DNA form, the CDR3 reads TGTGCCAGCAGCCAAGGTTCAGGCGTTACCTACGAGCAGTACTTC. It yields the protein CASSQGSGVTYEQYF.

This rearrangement joins TRBV11-3 to TRBJ2-2; no clear D gene. Trimming removed 1 base from V and 5 bases from J, with 11 bases in between. The CDR3 contains 15 residues. The germline V gene has CDR1 SGHNT and CDR2 YENEEA. The CDR3 DNA is TGTGCCAGCAGCTTAGGAGTGGCAGAGACCGGGGAGCTGTTTTTT. Residues: CASSLGVAETGELFF.

The V call is TRBV14, the J call TRBJ2-2; D is unresolved. The CDR3 has 14 residues. Trimming removed 7 bases from V and 7 bases from J, with 16 bases in between. From germline, CDR1 is SGHDN and CDR2 FVKESK. The CDR3 nucleotides are TGTGCCAGCACCCGAGAAAAGGGCGGCGGGGAGCTGTTTTTT. Its translation: CASTREKGGGELFF.

The CDR3 region is CASSLVNAGERGYTF. The DNA of the CDR3 is TGTGCCAGCAGCTTGGTTAATGCAGGGGAGCGTGGCTACACCTTC. The chain is built from TRBV28 and TRBJ1-2, with D possibly being TRBD1 (6 bases). This CDR3 is 15 amino acids long. The ends were cut back, 6 bases at V and 7 bases at J, with 21 bases in the middle. Per the germline V gene, CDR1 is MDHEN and CDR2 is SYDVKM.

The chain has TRBV7-2 and TRBJ2-7; D might be TRBD1 or TRBD2, each matching 5 bases. Per the germline V gene, CDR1 is SGHTA and CDR2 is FQGNSA. Trimming left V 7 bases short and J 0 bases short, with 16 bases between. CDR3 length equals 15 residues. The CDR3, as DNA: TGTGCCAGCAAACCAGGGACCGCTAACTCCTACGAGCAGTACTTC. This codes for CASKPGTANSYEQYF. The whole variable domain, remainder taken from reference TRBV7-2 and TRBJ2-7, is GAGVSQSPSNKVTEKGKDVELRCDPISGHTALYWYRQSLGQGLEFLIYFQGNSAPDKSGLPSDRFSAERTGGSVSTLTIQRTQQEDSAVYLCASKPGTANSYEQYFGPGTRLTVT.

The chain uses TRBV15 and TRBJ2-1, with D unresolved. Trimming cost V 1 base and J 7 bases, with 11 bases left between them. Per germline, CDR1 LNHNV and CDR2 YYDKDF (reference sequence). This CDR3 region has 14 residues. In DNA, the CDR3 is TGTGCCACCAGCAGAGCGACTCGGTTAAATGAGCAGTTCTTC. It specifies CATSRATRLNEQFF.

The chain is built from TRBV27 and TRBJ2-5; 9 positions match TRBD2. Looked up from germline, CDR1 is MNHEY and CDR2 is SMNVEV (reference sequence). The CDR3 sequence is 17 residues long. J lost 2 bases, V lost 3 bases, and 10 bases had no gene match. CDR3 in DNA: TGTGCCAGCAGTTTTAAGCGGGAGGCCCCGTTTCAAGAGACCCAGTACTTC. Translating gives CASSFKREAPFQETQYF.

The chain is built from TRBV7-2 and TRBJ1-5, with 9 positions matching TRBD1. The CDR3 is 16 amino acids. Per germline, CDR1 SGHTA and CDR2 FQGNSA. J gave up 3 bases and V 5 bases, and 8 bases lay outside the gene matches. CDR3 loop: CASSPQGAYNNQPQHF. CDR3 DNA sequence: TGTGCCAGCAGCCCACAGGGGGCCTACAACAATCAGCCCCAGCATTTT.

This chain joins TRBV21-1 and TRBJ2-7. TRBV21-1 is reported as a pseudogene. The CDR3 has 15 residues. The CDR3 DNA follows: TGTGCCAGCAGCCCCCCTCCAGAGGGGATATACGAGCAGTACTTC. It yields the protein CASSPPPEGIYEQYF.

The rearrangement links TRBV7-3 to TRBJ2-7; 7 bases match TRBD2. The CDR3 covers 15 residues. The V gene end was trimmed by 5 bases and the J gene end by 5 bases; junction bases not matched to a gene: 12. Germline-derived CDR1 and CDR2 are SGHTA and FQGTGA. The CDR3 DNA is TGTGCCAGCAGCCGGATGGGCGGGAGTAATGACGAGCAGTACTTC. Encoded protein: CASSRMGGSNDEQYF. Full variable domain (missing parts from reference TRBV7-3 and TRBJ2-7): GAGVSQTPSNKVTEKGKYVELRCDPISGHTALYWYRQSLGQGPEFLIYFQGTGAADDSGLPNDRFFAVRPEGSVSTLKIQRTERGDSAVYLCASSRMGGSNDEQYFGPGTRLTVT.

V gene TRBV2 combines with J gene TRBJ2-5; perhaps TRBD1 as D (6 bases). TRBJ2-7 matches the DNA end more closely, so the J call is doubtful. The CDR3 is 14 residues long. Per the germline V gene, CDR1 is SNHLY and CDR2 is FYNNEI. The CDR3 region is CASSERQATYEQYF. CDR3 sequence (DNA): TGTGCCAGCAGTGAAAGACAGGCTACCTACGAGCAGTACTTC.

The chain is built from TRBV15 and TRBJ2-7; no reliable D call. This CDR3 contains 13 residues. The ends were cut back, 0 bases at V and 5 bases at J, with 8 bases in the middle. The germline V gene encodes CDR1 LNHNV and CDR2 YYDKDF (reference sequence). The CDR3 nucleotides read TGTGCCACCAGCAGAGAAGGTAGGGACGAGCAGTACTTC. Its protein is CATSREGRDEQYF.

This chain joins TRBV7-8 and TRBJ1-2; tentatively, D is TRBD1 (5 bases). Trimming shortened V by 7 bases and J by 8 bases, and 23 bases separated the two germline ends. The germline V gene has CDR1 SGHVS and CDR2 FQNEAQ. The CDR3 is 15 residues long. CDR3 coding DNA: TGTGCCAGCACCCCCGCAGGCAGGGTGGTTGTGGGCTACACCTTC. It specifies CASTPAGRVVVGYTF.

This clone was detected a few times. V and J are TRBV10-3 and TRBJ1-1, with unresolved D. The length of the CDR3 is 12 residues. V lost 2 bases, J lost 9 bases, and 10 bases lay in between. Germline V gives CDR1 ENHRY, CDR2 SYGVKD. The CDR3 DNA reads TGTGCCATCAGTGAGGGAGGCGGGCAAGCTTTCTTT. Translating gives CAISEGGGQAFF.

The gene calls are TRBV18 and TRBJ2-5; D might be TRBD2 (6 bases). The CDR3 is made up of 15 amino acids. Germline V lookup: CDR1 KGHSH, CDR2 LQKENI. V shed 3 bases and J shed 2 bases, with 13 bases lying between them. The CDR3, as DNA: TGTGCCAGCTCACCGCGGGGCCGTGGGCAAGAGACCCAGTACTTC. Amino acids: CASSPRGRGQETQYF.

The V and J genes are TRBV7-9 and TRBJ2-1; weak D call: TRBD2 (5 bases). The V and J ends lost 5 bases and 7 bases respectively, with 21 bases between them. This CDR3 region has 16 residues. Germline V gene lookup returns CDR1 SEHNR and CDR2 FQNEAQ (reference sequence). The CDR3 coding sequence is TGTGCCAGCAGCCGCAGCAGGAGCGGAGTAGGGAATGAGCAGTTCTTC. Protein product: CASSRSRSGVGNEQFF.

This rearrangement joins TRBV18 to TRBJ2-6, with no clear D. The V gene lost 3 bases and the J gene lost 0 bases, with 9 bases spanning the gap. CDR1 and CDR2 from the germline V gene are KGHSH and LQKENI. The CDR3 extends over 16 amino acids. The CDR3 nucleotides read TGTGCCAGCTCACCGAGTCAGACCTCTGGGGCCAACGTCCTGACTTTC. It codes for CASSPSQTSGANVLTF.

The chain employs TRBV2 and TRBJ2-3, with TRBD1 matching over 8 bases. The trim removed 7 bases at V and 3 bases at J, leaving 6 bases unmatched. CDR1 is SNHLY, CDR2 FYNNEI, per germline. There are 14 residues in the CDR3. The CDR3 sequence is CASNLDRATDTQYF. The CDR3 DNA reads as TGTGCCAGCAACTTGGACAGGGCGACAGATACGCAGTATTTT.

The chain has TRBV10-1 and TRBJ2-1, with 7 nucleotides matching TRBD1. V shed 0 bases and J 5 bases; nucleotides not matched to a gene: 4. The CDR3 loop spans 15 amino acids. Germline values: CDR1 WNHNN, CDR2 SYGVQD (reference sequence). CDR3 DNA: TGCGCCAGCAGTGAGTCGTGGACAGGCCACAATGAGCAGTTCTTC. Its translation: CASSESWTGHNEQFF.

This chain connects TRBV7-9 to TRBJ2-2, with D hard to call. The V gene lost 7 bases and the J gene lost 0 bases, with 15 bases spanning the gap. Germline CDR1 reads SEHNR; CDR2 reads FQNEAQ (reference sequence). The CDR3 covers 16 residues. The CDR3 loop is CASTRAALPNTGELFF. CDR3 bases: TGTGCCAGCACCCGCGCGGCGCTTCCGAACACCGGGGAGCTGTTTTTT. The whole variable domain, remainder taken from reference TRBV7-9 and TRBJ2-2, is DTGVSQNPRHKITKRGQNVTFRCDPISEHNRLYWYRQTLGQGPEFLTYFQNEAQLEKSRLLSDRFSAERPKGSFSTLEIQRTEQGDSAMYLCASTRAALPNTGELFFGEGSRLTVL.

The genes are TRBV19 and TRBJ2-3; D not resolved. Germline assignment: CDR1 LNHDA and CDR2 SQIVND (reference sequence). Trimming cost V 6 bases and J 3 bases, with 7 bases left between them. The CDR3 runs 12 residues. CDR3 nucleotide sequence: TGTGCCAGTAGGCAGGATACAGATACGCAGTATTTT. It is translated as CASRQDTDTQYF.

This chain connects TRBV6-6 to TRBJ2-1; 14 bases match TRBD2. This CDR3 has 16 amino acids. Trimming at V came to 7 bases and at J to 7 bases, leaving 9 bases not matched to a gene. The V gene's germline CDR1 is MNHNY and CDR2 SVGAGI (reference sequence). DNA for the CDR3: TGTGCCAGCACCACGGGACTAGCGGGAGCTCGGAATGAGCAGTTCTTC. Translation: CASTTGLAGARNEQFF.

CDR3 in DNA: TGCAGCGTCGACTTGAACACCGGGGAGCTGTTTTTT. Translating gives CSVDLNTGELFF. V gene TRBV29-1 combines with J gene TRBJ2-2; D is undetermined. Trimming took 6 bases from V and 1 from J, leaving 6 bases between them. The CDR3 covers 12 residues. The V gene's germline CDR1 is SQVTM and CDR2 ANQGSEA.

This chain joins TRBV18 and TRBJ2-1; the D is unclear. V shed 1 base and J shed 8 bases, with 12 bases lying between them. The CDR3 is 14 amino acids. Germline loops: CDR1 KGHSH, CDR2 LQKENI. CDR3 loop: CASSPLGNSDEQFF. As DNA, the CDR3 is TGTGCCAGCTCACCACTGGGCAACAGCGATGAGCAGTTCTTC.